This T cell receptor (beta chain) was recovered during a study of blood T cell repertoires in COVID-19. As for the study in general: T cells, B-cell-depleted T cells, or PBMCs supplied cDNA or gDNA.

TCRdb's table, derived via immunoSEQ multiplex PCR, lists solely in-frame clones and lacks some. Of 430,000 or so clones in the sample, roughly 90% were seen once. The junction had 5 bases not matched to a gene; V was cut back by 2 bases and J by 5 bases. The germline V gene has CDR1 LGHDT and CDR2 YNNKEL (reference sequence). The CDR3 has 15 amino acids. Participant-given clinical history determined each cohort assignment. The origin of this receptor is a woman aged 40-49 years who had recovered from COVID-19. This rearrangement joins TRBV3-1 (or the pseudogene TRBV3-2) to TRBJ2-2; 7 positions agree with TRBD1. The sequencing input was PBMCs or T cells enriched from blood (not recorded which). CDR3 in amino acids: CASSQTGVWTGELFF. The CDR3 nucleotides are TGTGCCAGCAGCCAAACAGGGGTCTGGACCGGGGAGCTGTTTTTT.